The TCR beta chain described here comes from a study of IL-17A CD8 T cells in psoriatic arthritis synovium. Context from the whole study: The goal of the study was to define the phenotype, molecular profile and function of synovial IL-17A+CD8+ T cells in psoriatic arthritis pathogenesis. Study-wide findings and limitations: Although most synovial CD8+ subsets stayed polyclonal, some individual clones made up over 5% of the repertoire. Cells were obtained from synovial fluid rather than synovial tissue, because no psoriatic arthritis synovial tissue samples were available. TCR sequencing covered only a few patients, which the authors acknowledged as a limited sample size.

Synovial fluid effusions were drawn from actively inflamed joints of patients with psoriatic arthritis. For each patient, synovial fluid served as the source from which three memory CD8+ T cell populations were isolated by sorting: Tc1 cells (IL-17A-IFNgamma+), Tc17 cells (IL-17A+) and the bulk memory fraction, allowing their TCR repertoires to be compared. The psoriatic arthritis patients fulfilled the Classification of Psoriatic Arthritis Study Group (CASPAR) criteria. CD45RA-CD27+/- plus CD45RA+CD27- cells were sorted as bulk memory CD8+ T cells. In a few patients with psoriatic arthritis, sorted CD8+ T cell subsets from synovial fluid were put through TCRbeta sequencing. Synovial fluid mononuclear cells were isolated with Lymphoprep and cryopreserved in liquid nitrogen before use. The medium used for cryopreservation had around 49% fetal calf serum and roughly 9.4% dimethyl sulfoxide. DNA was extracted (Qiagen), and TCRbeta V-D-J rearrangements were subjected to bias-controlled amplification followed by high-throughput sequencing (immunoSEQ; Adaptive Biotech). In the paper's pipeline: The immunoSEQ Analyzer platform was used to analyze productive sequences at the sequence level. Clonality was calculated as 1 minus Pielou's evenness, with values ranging from 0 (highly polyclonal) to 1 (monoclonal). Repertoire overlap between subsets was quantified with the Morisita index, from 0 (no similarity) to 1 (complete similarity). TCRdb holds this immuneACCESS table with in-frame rearrangements only. Some clones are missing; in checked studies, unresolved V genes explain under half, and the rest has no known cause. The V and J calls and clone size were taken over from that table, and D and trimming were inferred from the DNA. The sample table lists some 1,900 clones, approximately 69% of them with a count of one. Of the sample, around 9.7% falls within the top ten clones.

Regarding this clone: Its antigen is still unknown. Per-base qualities were not stored, and no clone one base away is much larger.

Trimming costs V 10 bases and J 6 bases, and their ends lie 13 bases apart. Based on the germline V gene, the CDR1 and CDR2 sequences are ENHRY and SYGVKD. Counted from cysteine to phenylalanine, this CDR3 has 13 amino acids. Only CDR3 DNA is held: 39 bases, read in frame from base 1. Recombination connected TRBV10-3 to TRBJ1-6; TRBD1 is a weak D gene call, 5 bases matching. This receptor was obtained from a human donor with psoriatic arthritis. Specimen: memory CD8+ T cells from synovial fluid. What this sample's cell subset or site label stands for: bulk memory CD8+ T cells (CD45RA-CD27+/- and CD45RA+CD27-). The CDR3 loop reads CATAGGGNSPLHF. The nucleotide sequence reads as follows: TGTGCCACGGCCGGCGGGGGTAATTCACCCCTCCACTTT.